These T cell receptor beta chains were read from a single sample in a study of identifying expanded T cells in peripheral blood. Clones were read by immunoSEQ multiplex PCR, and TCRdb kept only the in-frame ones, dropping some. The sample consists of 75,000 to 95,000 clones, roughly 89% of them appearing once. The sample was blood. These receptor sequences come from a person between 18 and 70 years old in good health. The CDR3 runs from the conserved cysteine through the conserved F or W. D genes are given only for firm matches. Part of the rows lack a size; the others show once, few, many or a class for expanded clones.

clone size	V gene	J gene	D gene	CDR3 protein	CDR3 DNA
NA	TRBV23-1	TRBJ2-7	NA	CGRTVSSYEQYF	TGCGGAAGGACGGTCTCCTCCTACGAGCAGTACTTC
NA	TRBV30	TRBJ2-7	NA	CAWSYTNEQYF	TGTGCCTGGAGTTACACTAACGAGCAGTACTTC
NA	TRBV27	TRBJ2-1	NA	CASSFVSEDEQFF	TGTGCCAGCAGTTTTGTGAGTGAGGATGAGCAGTTCTTC
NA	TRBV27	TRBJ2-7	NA	CASRLGGRGYEQYF	TGTGCCAGCAGGTTGGGAGGCAGGGGATACGAGCAGTACTTC
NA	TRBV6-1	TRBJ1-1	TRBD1	CASRGQGPAFF	TGTGCCAGCAGGGGACAGGGGCCAGCTTTCTTT
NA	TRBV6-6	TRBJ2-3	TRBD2	CASSYLSSGTDTQYF	TGTGCCAGCAGTTACTTAAGTAGCGGGACCGATACGCAGTATTTT
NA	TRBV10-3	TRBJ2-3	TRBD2	CAISGGSSNTDTQYF	TGTGCCATCAGTGGCGGGAGCAGCAATACAGATACGCAGTATTTT
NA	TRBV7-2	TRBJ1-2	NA	CASSLGQGIPPTYGYTF	TGTGCCAGCAGCTTAGGTCAGGGGATCCCGCCGACCTATGGCTACACCTTC
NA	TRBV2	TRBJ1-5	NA	CASSEEVGSQPQHF	TGTGCCAGCAGTGAAGAGGTGGGGAGTCAGCCCCAGCATTTT
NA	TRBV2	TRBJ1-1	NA	CASSEEVNTEAFF	TGTGCCAGCAGTGAAGAAGTGAACACTGAAGCTTTCTTT
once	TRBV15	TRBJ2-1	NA	CATSEGGSHYNEQFF	TGTGCCACCAGCGAGGGGGGGTCCCACTACAATGAGCAGTTCTTC
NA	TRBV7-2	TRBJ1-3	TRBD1	CASRPSTGGSGNTIYF	TGTGCCAGCAGGCCCAGCACAGGGGGATCTGGAAACACCATATATTTT
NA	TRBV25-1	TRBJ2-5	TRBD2	CASAELAITETQYF	TGTGCCAGCGCCGAACTAGCGATCACTGAGACCCAGTACTTC
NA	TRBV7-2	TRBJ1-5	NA	CASSLDGLNQPQHF	TGTGCCAGCAGCTTGGACGGGCTCAATCAGCCCCAGCATTTT
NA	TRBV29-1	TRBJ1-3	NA	CSVKDRGGSGNTIYF	TGCAGCGTCAAGGATAGGGGGGGTTCTGGAAACACCATATATTTT
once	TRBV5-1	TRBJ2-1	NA	CASSLWAAGENFF	TGCGCCAGCAGCTTATGGGCGGCAGGGGAGAACTTCTTC
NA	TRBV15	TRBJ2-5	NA	CATSRVLVLSETQYF	TGTGCCACCAGCAGAGTACTCGTACTGAGTGAGACCCAGTACTTC
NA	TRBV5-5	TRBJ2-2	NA	CASSLSRGRANTGELFF	TGTGCCAGCAGCTTGAGCCGGGGGAGAGCGAACACCGGGGAGCTGTTTTTT
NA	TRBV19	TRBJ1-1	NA	CASNSGGWGTEAFF	TGTGCCAGTAATTCGGGGGGCTGGGGCACTGAAGCTTTCTTT
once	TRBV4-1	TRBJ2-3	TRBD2	CASSRGLAGGVTDTQYF	TGCGCCAGCAGCCGGGGACTAGCGGGGGGGGTCACAGATACGCAGTATTTT
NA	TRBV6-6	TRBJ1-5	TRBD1	CASSYQGASNQPQHF	TGTGCCAGCAGTTACCAGGGGGCAAGCAATCAGCCCCAGCATTTT
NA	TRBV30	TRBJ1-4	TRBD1	CAWSVPPQGAEKLFF	TGTGCCTGGAGTGTACCCCCCCAGGGGGCTGAAAAACTGTTTTTT
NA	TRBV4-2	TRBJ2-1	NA	CASSQGTFNEQFF	TGTGCCAGCAGCCAAGGGACTTTCAATGAGCAGTTCTTC
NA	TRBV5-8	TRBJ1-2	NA	CASSFPGPASLFNYGYTF	TGTGCCAGCAGCTTCCCCGGCCCAGCGAGCTTATTTAACTATGGCTACACCTTC
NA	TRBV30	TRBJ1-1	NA	CAWSLLDIEAFF	TGTGCCTGGAGTCTACTCGACATCGAAGCTTTCTTT
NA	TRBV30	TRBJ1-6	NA	CAWSVPDLGNSPLHF	TGTGCCTGGAGTGTACCTGACCTAGGGAATTCACCCCTCCACTTT
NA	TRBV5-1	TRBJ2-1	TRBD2	CASSLLASIDNEQFF	TGCGCCAGCAGCTTACTAGCGTCGATTGACAATGAGCAGTTCTTC
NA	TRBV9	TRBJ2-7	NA	CASSVDQGYYEQYF	TGTGCCAGCAGCGTGGATCAGGGGTACTACGAGCAGTACTTC
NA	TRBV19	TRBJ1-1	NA	CASTPEQTNTEAFF	TGTGCCAGTACCCCCGAGCAGACGAACACTGAAGCTTTCTTT
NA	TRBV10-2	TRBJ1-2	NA	CASSDLVFSGGYTF	TGCGCCAGCAGTGATCTTGTCTTCTCGGGTGGCTACACCTTC
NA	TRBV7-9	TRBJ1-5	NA	CASSSEDLIDQPQHF	TGTGCCAGCAGCTCCGAGGACCTAATAGACCAGCCCCAGCATTTT
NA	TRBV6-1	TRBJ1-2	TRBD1	CASTQGQGGGYTF	TGTGCCAGCACCCAAGGACAGGGAGGTGGCTACACCTTC
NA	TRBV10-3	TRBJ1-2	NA	CAISDEGSYGYTF	TGTGCCATCAGTGATGAGGGAAGCTATGGCTACACCTTC
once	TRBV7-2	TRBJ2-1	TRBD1	CASSRDRAGEQFF	TGTGCCAGCAGCCGCGACAGGGCGGGCGAGCAGTTCTTC
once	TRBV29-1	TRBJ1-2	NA	CSVEVNREVGGYTF	TGCAGCGTTGAAGTTAACAGGGAGGTGGGTGGCTACACCTTC
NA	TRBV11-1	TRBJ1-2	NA	CASSFIGGRLGNYGYTF	TGTGCCAGCAGCTTTATTGGGGGAAGATTGGGGAACTATGGCTACACCTTC
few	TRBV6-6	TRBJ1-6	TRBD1	CASRLGQGGSPLHF	TGTGCCAGCAGACTCGGACAGGGTGGATCACCCCTCCACTTT
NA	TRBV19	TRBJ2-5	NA	CASSSTLAPRLETQYF	TGTGCCAGTAGTTCGACGCTAGCGCCCAGGCTGGAGACCCAGTACTTC
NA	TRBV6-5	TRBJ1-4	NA	CASSKDGATNEKLFF	TGTGCCAGCAGTAAGGACGGAGCAACTAATGAAAAACTGTTTTTT
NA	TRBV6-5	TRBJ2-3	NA	CASGSRGNTQYF	TGTGCCAGCGGATCAAGGGGAAATACGCAGTATTTT
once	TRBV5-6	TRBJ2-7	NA	CASSWAGQLGSYEQYF	TGTGCCAGCAGCTGGGCCGGACAGCTAGGTTCCTACGAGCAGTACTTC
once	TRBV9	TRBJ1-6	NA	CASSVGMQANSPLHF	TGTGCCAGCAGCGTAGGTATGCAGGCGAATTCACCCCTCCACTTT
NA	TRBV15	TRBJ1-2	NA	CATSRDSKRVRGNYGYTF	TGTGCCACCAGCAGAGACTCGAAAAGGGTTAGGGGGAACTATGGCTACACCTTC
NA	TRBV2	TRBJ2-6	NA	CASNLGSGANVLTF	TGTGCCAGCAATCTTGGCTCTGGGGCCAACGTCCTGACTTTC
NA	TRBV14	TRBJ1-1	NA	CASSEFPQLEAFF	TGTGCCAGCAGCGAATTTCCACAACTTGAAGCTTTCTTT
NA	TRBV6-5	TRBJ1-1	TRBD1	CASRLTGTVNTEAFF	TGTGCCAGCAGGCTCACCGGGACAGTGAACACTGAAGCTTTCTTT
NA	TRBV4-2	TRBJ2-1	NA	CASSQDLGARYNEQFF	TGTGCCAGCAGCCAAGATTTGGGGGCGAGATACAATGAGCAGTTCTTC
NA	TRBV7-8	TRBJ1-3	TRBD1	CASSLQGGIGNTIYF	TGTGCCAGCAGCTTACAGGGGGGAATCGGAAACACCATATATTTT
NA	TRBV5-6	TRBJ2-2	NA	CASSFLSPDTGELFF	TGTGCCAGCAGCTTCCTCTCCCCGGATACCGGGGAGCTGTTTTTT
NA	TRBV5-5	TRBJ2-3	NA	CASSLVSTDTQYF	TGTGCCAGCAGCTTAGTTAGCACAGATACGCAGTATTTT
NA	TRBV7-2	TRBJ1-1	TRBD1	CASSLGPGGATEAFF	TGTGCCAGCAGCTTAGGTCCAGGGGGGGCCACTGAAGCTTTCTTT
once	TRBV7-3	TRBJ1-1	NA	CASSPVGAVEAFF	TGTGCCAGCAGCCCTGTGGGGGCAGTTGAAGCTTTCTTT
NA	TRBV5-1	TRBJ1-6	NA	CASSLASSGGSSPLHF	TGCGCCAGCAGCTTGGCCAGCTCAGGCGGGTCTTCACCCCTCCACTTT
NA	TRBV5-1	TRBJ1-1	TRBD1	CASSNDRVPNTEAFF	TGCGCCAGCAGCAATGACAGGGTCCCGAACACTGAAGCTTTCTTT
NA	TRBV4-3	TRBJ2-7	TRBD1	CASSQDVIRTGVTYEQYF	TGCGCCAGCAGCCAAGATGTTATTAGGACAGGGGTTACCTACGAGCAGTACTTC
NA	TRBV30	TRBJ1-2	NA	CAWSRQGKYYGYTF	TGTGCCTGGAGTAGGCAGGGGAAATACTATGGCTACACCTTC
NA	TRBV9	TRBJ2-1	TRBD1	CASTVTGTASYNEQFF	TGTGCCAGCACCGTAACCGGGACAGCTTCCTACAATGAGCAGTTCTTC
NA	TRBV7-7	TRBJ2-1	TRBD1	CASSLGTGSYEQFF	TGTGCCAGCAGCCTAGGGACAGGCAGTTATGAGCAGTTCTTC
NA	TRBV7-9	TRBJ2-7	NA	CASSPPNDYEQYF	TGTGCCAGCAGCCCGCCGAATGACTACGAGCAGTACTTC